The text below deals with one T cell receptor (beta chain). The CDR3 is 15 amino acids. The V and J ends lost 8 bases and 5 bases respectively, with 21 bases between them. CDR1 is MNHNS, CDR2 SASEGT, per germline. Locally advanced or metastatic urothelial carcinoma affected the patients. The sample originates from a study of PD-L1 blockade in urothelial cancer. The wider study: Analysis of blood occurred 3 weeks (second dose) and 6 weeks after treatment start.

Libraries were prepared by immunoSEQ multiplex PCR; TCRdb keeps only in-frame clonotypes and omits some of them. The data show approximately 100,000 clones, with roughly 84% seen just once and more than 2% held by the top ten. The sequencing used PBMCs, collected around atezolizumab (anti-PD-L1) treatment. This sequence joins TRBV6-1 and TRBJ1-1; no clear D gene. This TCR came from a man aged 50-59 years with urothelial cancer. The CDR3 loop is CASLYSGRSGTEAFF. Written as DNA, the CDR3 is TGTGCCAGCTTGTATTCCGGCCGTTCGGGGACTGAAGCTTTCTTT.